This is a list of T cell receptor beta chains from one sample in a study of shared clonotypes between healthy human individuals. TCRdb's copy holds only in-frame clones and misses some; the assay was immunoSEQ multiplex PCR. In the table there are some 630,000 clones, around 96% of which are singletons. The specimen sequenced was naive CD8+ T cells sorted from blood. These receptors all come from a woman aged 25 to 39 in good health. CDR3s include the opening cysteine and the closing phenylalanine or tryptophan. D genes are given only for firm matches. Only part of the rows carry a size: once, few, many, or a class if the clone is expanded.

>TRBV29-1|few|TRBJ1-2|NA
CSVERSGIYGYTF
TGCAGCGTTGAAAGATCCGGGATCTATGGCTACACCTTC
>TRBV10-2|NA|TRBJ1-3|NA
CASSEWWGATNTIYF
TGCGCCAGCAGTGAGTGGTGGGGGGCTACGAACACCATATATTTT
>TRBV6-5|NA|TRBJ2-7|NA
CASSRDWTSYEQYF
TGTGCCAGCAGTCGGGACTGGACCTCCTACGAGCAGTACTTC
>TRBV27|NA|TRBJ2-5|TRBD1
CASSFAGGSTQYF
TGTGCCAGCAGTTTCGCAGGGGGCTCGACCCAGTACTTC
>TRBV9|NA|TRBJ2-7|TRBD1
CASSPDDRVHEQYF
TGTGCCAGCAGCCCCGACGACAGGGTCCACGAGCAGTACTTC
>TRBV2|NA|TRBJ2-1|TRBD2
CASSYGLADEQFF
TGTGCCAGCAGTTACGGACTAGCCGATGAGCAGTTCTTC
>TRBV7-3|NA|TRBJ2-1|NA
CASSATLSYNEQFF
TGTGCCAGCAGTGCGACTTTAAGCTACAATGAGCAGTTCTTC
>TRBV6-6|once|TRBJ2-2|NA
CASEGRDSAGELFF
TGTGCCAGCGAGGGCAGGGATTCAGCCGGGGAGCTGTTTTTT
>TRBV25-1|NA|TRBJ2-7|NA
CASSEAGSEHEQYF
TGTGCCAGCAGTGAAGCGGGGTCAGAGCACGAGCAGTACTTC
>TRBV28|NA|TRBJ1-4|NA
CASSFATNEKLFF
TGTGCCAGCAGTTTTGCAACTAATGAAAAACTGTTTTTT
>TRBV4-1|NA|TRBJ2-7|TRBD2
CASSQDHTSGATYEQYF
TGCGCCAGCAGCCAAGATCACACTAGCGGAGCCACGTACGAGCAGTACTTC
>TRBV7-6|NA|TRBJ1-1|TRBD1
CASSLELKQGETEAFF
TGTGCCAGCAGCTTAGAGCTAAAACAGGGGGAAACTGAAGCTTTCTTT
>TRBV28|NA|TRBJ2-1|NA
CASEDFPAADEQFF
TGTGCCAGTGAGGACTTCCCCGCGGCGGATGAGCAGTTCTTC
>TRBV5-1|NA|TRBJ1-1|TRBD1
CASSLRTGGIRDTEAFF
TGCGCCAGCAGCTTAAGGACAGGGGGAATACGGGACACTGAAGCTTTCTTT
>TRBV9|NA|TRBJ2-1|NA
CASSAYYNEQFF
TGTGCCAGCAGCGCCTACTACAATGAGCAGTTCTTC
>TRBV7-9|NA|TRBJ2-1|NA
CASSLAPPYNEQFF
TGTGCCAGCAGCTTAGCTCCTCCTTACAATGAGCAGTTCTTC
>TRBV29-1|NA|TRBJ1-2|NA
CSVLDRPHGYTF
TGCAGCGTTCTTGACAGGCCTCATGGCTACACCTTC
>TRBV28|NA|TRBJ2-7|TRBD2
CASVSRPSGSYEQYF
TGTGCCAGCGTATCCCGGCCTAGCGGATCCTACGAGCAGTACTTC
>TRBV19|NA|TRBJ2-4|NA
CASKAGAKNIQYF
TGTGCCAGTAAAGCGGGAGCCAAAAACATTCAGTACTTC
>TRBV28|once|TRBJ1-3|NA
CASSYLTSGNTIYF
TGTGCCAGCAGTTACTTAACCTCTGGAAACACCATATATTTT
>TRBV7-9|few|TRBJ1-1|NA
CASSPVGINTEAFF
TGTGCCAGCAGCCCAGTTGGGATAAACACTGAAGCTTTCTTT
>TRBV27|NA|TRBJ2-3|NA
CASKKAAVTDTQYF
TGTGCCAGCAAAAAAGCGGCAGTCACAGATACGCAGTATTTT
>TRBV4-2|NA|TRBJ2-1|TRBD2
CASSPPSFTGLAEYNEQFF
TGTGCCAGCAGCCCCCCATCCTTCACTGGACTAGCGGAGTACAATGAGCAGTTCTTC
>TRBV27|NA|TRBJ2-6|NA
CASSLVPGPPFGANVLTF
TGTGCCAGCAGTTTAGTGCCAGGGCCCCCTTTTGGGGCCAACGTCCTGACTTTC
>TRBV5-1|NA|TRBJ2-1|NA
CASSSRDFYNEQFF
TGCGCCAGCAGCTCCCGGGACTTTTACAATGAGCAGTTCTTC
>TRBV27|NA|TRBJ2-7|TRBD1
CASGPRDSYEQYF
TGTGCCAGCGGACCGAGGGACAGTTACGAGCAGTACTTC
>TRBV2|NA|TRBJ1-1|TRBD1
CASLGQLNTEAFF
TGTGCCAGCTTGGGACAGCTTAACACTGAAGCTTTCTTT
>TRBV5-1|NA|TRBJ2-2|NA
CASSLAEQGPNTGELFF
TGCGCCAGCAGCTTGGCGGAGCAGGGGCCGAACACCGGGGAGCTGTTTTTT
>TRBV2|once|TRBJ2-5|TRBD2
CASRGTSGRQGPETQYF
TGTGCCAGCAGAGGAACTAGCGGGAGGCAGGGTCCAGAGACCCAGTACTTC
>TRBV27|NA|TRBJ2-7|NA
CASSLGPNSYEQYF
TGTGCCAGCAGTTTAGGTCCAAACTCCTACGAGCAGTACTTC
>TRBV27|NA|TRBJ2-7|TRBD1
CASSLGTGFHEQYF
TGTGCCAGCAGTTTAGGGACAGGGTTCCACGAGCAGTACTTC
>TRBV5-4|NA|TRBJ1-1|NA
CASSLGGPTEAFF
TGTGCCAGCAGCTTGGGGGGCCCAACTGAAGCTTTCTTT
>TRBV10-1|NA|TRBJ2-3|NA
CASRGDTQYF
TGCGCCAGCAGGGGAGATACGCAGTATTTT
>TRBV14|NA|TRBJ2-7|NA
CASSQVNYEQYF
TGTGCCAGCAGCCAAGTCAACTACGAGCAGTACTTC
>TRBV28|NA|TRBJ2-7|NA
CASNRPGETYEQYF
TGTGCCAGCAACCGCCCAGGGGAAACCTACGAGCAGTACTTC
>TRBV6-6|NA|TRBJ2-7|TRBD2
CASLAGGGEQYF
TGTGCCAGTCTAGCGGGAGGTGGCGAGCAGTACTTC
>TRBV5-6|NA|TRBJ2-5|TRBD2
CASSEGTSGILETQYF
TGTGCCAGCAGCGAGGGGACTAGCGGGATATTGGAGACCCAGTACTTC
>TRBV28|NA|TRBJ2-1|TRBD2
CASSLTLAGGFTEQFF
TGTGCCAGCAGCCTCACACTAGCGGGAGGATTTACTGAGCAGTTCTTC
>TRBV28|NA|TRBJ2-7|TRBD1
CASSWTGRSYEQYF
TGTGCCAGCAGTTGGACAGGTCGGTCCTACGAGCAGTACTTC
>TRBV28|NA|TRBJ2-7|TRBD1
CASSPTTGWTYEQYF
TGTGCCAGCAGTCCGACGACAGGGTGGACCTACGAGCAGTACTTC
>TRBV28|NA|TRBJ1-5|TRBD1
CASSLAGGHNQPQHF
TGTGCCAGCAGTTTAGCAGGGGGCCACAATCAGCCCCAGCATTTT
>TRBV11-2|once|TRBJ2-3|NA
CASSPGASDTDTQYF
TGTGCCAGCAGCCCAGGCGCTAGCGACACAGATACGCAGTATTTT
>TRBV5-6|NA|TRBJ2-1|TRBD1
CASSLAVDRGTHNEQFF
TGTGCCAGCAGCTTGGCCGTGGACAGGGGGACACACAATGAGCAGTTCTTC
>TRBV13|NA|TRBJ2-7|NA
CASSLVATYEQYF
TGTGCCAGCAGCTTAGTAGCGACATACGAGCAGTACTTC
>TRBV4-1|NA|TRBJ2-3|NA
CASSQDYPTKGQYF
TGCGCCAGCAGCCAAGATTATCCCACCAAAGGGCAGTATTTT
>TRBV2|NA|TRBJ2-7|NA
CASNRESSYEQYF
TGTGCCAGCAATCGGGAAAGCTCCTACGAGCAGTACTTC
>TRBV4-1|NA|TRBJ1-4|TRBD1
CASSFVVAGGEKLFF
TGCGCCAGCAGCTTTGTTGTGGCAGGGGGTGAAAAACTGTTTTTT
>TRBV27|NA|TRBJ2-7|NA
CASSLKGPNYEQYF
TGTGCCAGCAGTTTAAAAGGTCCCAACTACGAGCAGTACTTC
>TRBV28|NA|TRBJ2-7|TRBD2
CASYAGGNGYEQYF
TGTGCCAGCTATGCGGGGGGGAACGGATACGAGCAGTACTTC
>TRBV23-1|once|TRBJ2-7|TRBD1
CASSLRDRAGEQYF
TGCGCCAGCAGTCTCCGGGACAGGGCGGGCGAGCAGTACTTC
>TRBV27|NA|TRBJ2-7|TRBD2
CASSSSAGDYEQYF
TGTGCCAGCAGTTCGAGTGCGGGAGACTACGAGCAGTACTTC
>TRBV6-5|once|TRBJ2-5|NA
CASSYGGSSQETQYF
TGTGCCAGCAGTTACGGTGGGAGTTCCCAAGAGACCCAGTACTTC
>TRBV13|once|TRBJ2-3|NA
CASSPLNYGISSTDTQYF
TGTGCCAGCAGCCCACTAAATTACGGGATCTCCAGCACAGATACGCAGTATTTT